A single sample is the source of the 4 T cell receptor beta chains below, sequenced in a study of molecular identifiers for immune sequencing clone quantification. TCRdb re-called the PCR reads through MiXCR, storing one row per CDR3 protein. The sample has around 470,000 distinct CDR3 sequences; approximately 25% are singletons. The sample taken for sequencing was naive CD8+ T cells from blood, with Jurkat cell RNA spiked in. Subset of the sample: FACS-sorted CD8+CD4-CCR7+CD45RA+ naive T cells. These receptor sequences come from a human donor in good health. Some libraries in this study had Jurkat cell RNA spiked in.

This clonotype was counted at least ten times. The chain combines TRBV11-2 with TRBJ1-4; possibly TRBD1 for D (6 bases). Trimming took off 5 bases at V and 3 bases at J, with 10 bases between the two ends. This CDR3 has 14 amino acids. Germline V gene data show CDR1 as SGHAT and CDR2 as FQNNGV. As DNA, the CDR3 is TGTGCCAGCAGCCGGACAGACTCTAATGAAAAACTGTTTTTT. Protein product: CASSRTDSNEKLFF. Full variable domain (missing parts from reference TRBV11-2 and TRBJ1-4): EAGVAQSPRYKIIEKRQSVAFWCNPISGHATLYWYQQILGQGPKLLIQFQNNGVVDDSQLPKDRFSAERLKGVDSTLKIQPAKLEDSAVYLCASSRTDSNEKLFFGSGTQLSVL.

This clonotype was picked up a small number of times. The CDR3 nucleotides read TGTGCCAGCAGCTTTAGTTTCGACGTATACTCTGGAAACACCATATATTTT. Translating it yields CASSFSFDVYSGNTIYF. This chain joins TRBV7-2 and TRBJ1-3; D unclear. From germline, CDR1 is SGHTA and CDR2 FQGNSA. The CDR3 runs 17 residues. V was clipped by 3 bases and J by 0 bases, with 15 bases between them.

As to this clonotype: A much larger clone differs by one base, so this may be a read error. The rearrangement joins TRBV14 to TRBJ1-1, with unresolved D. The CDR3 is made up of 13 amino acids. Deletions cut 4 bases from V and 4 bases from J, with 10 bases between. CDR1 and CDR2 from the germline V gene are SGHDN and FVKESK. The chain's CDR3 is CASSPSEITEAFF. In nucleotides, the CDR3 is TGTGCCAGCAGCCCCTCAGAAATCACTGAAGCTTTCTTT.

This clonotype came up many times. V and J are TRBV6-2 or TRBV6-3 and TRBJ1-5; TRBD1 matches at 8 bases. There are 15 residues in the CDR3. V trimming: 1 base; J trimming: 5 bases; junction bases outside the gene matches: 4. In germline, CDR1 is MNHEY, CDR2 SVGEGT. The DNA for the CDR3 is TGTGCCAGCAGTTACTTTGGACAGGGCGATCAGCCCCAGCATTTT. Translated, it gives CASSYFGQGDQPQHF.